These 12 T cell receptor beta chains came from one sample sequenced in a study of T-cell memory formation after mild COVID-19. MiXCR was run by TCRdb on the 5' RACE reads, yielding one entry per CDR3 protein. The table lists about 440,000 distinct CDR3 sequences, roughly 20% of them singletons, with 7.5% to 10% in the top ten. The sample comprised PBMCs or a T cell subset sorted from them (not recorded which). The source of these receptors is an adult woman who had mild COVID-19 (a few samples of this study predate the infection). Cell type and time point are not known.

This chain joins TRBV5-4 and TRBJ2-5; TRBD2 is a possible D gene (6 bases). V lost 4 bases, J lost 2 bases, and 18 bases lay in between. From germline, CDR1 is SGHNT and CDR2 YYREEE (reference sequence). This CDR3 spans 16 amino acids. The CDR3 bases are TGTGCCAGCAGCCCGGGGGAGATTGGGTGGCAAGAGACCCAGTACTTC. Amino acid sequence: CASSPGEIGWQETQYF.

This clonotype was counted only a few times. V gene TRBV5-1 combines with J gene TRBJ1-1; maybe TRBD1 (6 bases). V was clipped by 1 base and J by 5 bases, with 12 bases between them. The CDR3 is 14 residues long. The germline V gene encodes CDR1 SGHRS and CDR2 YFSETQ. The CDR3 protein is CASSLTGKGTEAFF. For the CDR3, the DNA is TGCGCCAGCAGCTTGACAGGGAAGGGAACTGAAGCTTTCTTT.

This sequence joins TRBV5-1 and TRBJ2-2, with D uncertain. Germline V gene sequence: CDR1 SGHRS, CDR2 YFSETQ. The CDR3 consists of 13 residues. With 0 bases removed from V and 10 bases from J, the gap between germline ends came to 10 bases. CDR3 nucleotides: TGCGCCAGCAGCTTGGAGGTCGCAGCGGAGCTGTTTTTT. This gives the protein CASSLEVAAELFF.

This clonotype came up many times. Written as DNA, the CDR3 is TGTGCCAGCATCCTGACAGGGAACACCGGGGAGCTGTTTTTT. It yields the protein CASILTGNTGELFF. The gene calls are TRBV6-1 and TRBJ2-2; maybe TRBD1 (6 bases). CDR3 size: 14 residues. CDR1 is MNHNS, CDR2 SASEGT, per germline. The V end was cut by 7 bases, the J end by 1 base, with 10 bases between.

The table lists this clonotype with a count of one. J is TRBJ2-3 and V is TRBV30; 10 bases map to TRBD1. From germline, CDR1 is GTSNPN and CDR2 SVGIG (reference sequence). CDR3 length equals 14 residues. The V and J ends lost 3 bases and 6 bases, in that order; junction bases with no gene match: 6. In DNA form, the CDR3 reads TGTGCCTGGAGCTGGGGACAGGGGCCCGATACGCAGTATTTT. Translation gives CAWSWGQGPDTQYF.

The chain couples TRBV12-3 or TRBV12-4 to TRBJ1-5, with 9 nucleotides matching TRBD1. This CDR3 has 15 residues. V dropped 5 bases and J dropped 4; count of bases not matched to a gene: 6. CDR3 in DNA: TGTGCCAGCAGTACGACAGGGGGGACAAATCAGCCCCAGCATTTT. This gives the protein CASSTTGGTNQPQHF.

Only a few counts were recorded for this clonotype. DNA for the CDR3: TGTGCCAGCAGCCTCCAAGGCGGGGGAGCCAAAAACATTCAGTACTTC. Its translation is CASSLQGGGAKNIQYF. The V call is TRBV3-1, the J call TRBJ2-4; TRBD2 matches at 7 bases. V lost 4 bases to trimming and J lost 0 bases; unmatched junction nucleotides: 6. There are 16 residues in the CDR3. Germline V gives CDR1 LGHDT, CDR2 YNNKEL (reference sequence).

This chain joins TRBV2 and TRBJ1-5, with 10 bases fitting TRBD1. In germline, CDR1 is SNHLY, CDR2 FYNNEI. Losses at the gene ends were 4 bases for V and 6 bases for J; bases not matched to a gene: 6. The CDR3 totals 15 residues. CDR3 coding DNA: TGTGCCAGCAGTGCCCTAGGACAGGGGGGTCAGCCCCAGCATTTT. Residues: CASSALGQGGQPQHF. Together with reference TRBV2 and TRBJ1-5, the CDR3 gives the full variable domain: EPEVTQTPSHQVTQMGQEVILRCVPISNHLYFYWYRQILGQKVEFLVSFYNNEISEKSEIFDDQFSVERPDGSNFTLKIRSTKLEDSAMYFCASSALGQGGQPQHFGDGTRLSIL.

This clonotype was counted a few times. The gene calls are TRBV11-2 and TRBJ2-3; 7 nucleotides line up with TRBD2. The CDR3 contains 15 residues. Per germline, CDR1 SGHAT and CDR2 FQNNGV. With V trimmed by 4 bases and J by 0 bases, 4 bases remained unmatched. In DNA form, the CDR3 reads TGTGCCAGCAGCTGGCTAGCGGTTAGCACAGATACGCAGTATTTT. Its protein is CASSWLAVSTDTQYF.

This clonotype appeared a few times. V is TRBV6-6 and J is TRBJ2-7, with D hard to call. The V and J ends lost 2 bases and 2 bases respectively, with 19 bases between them. The CDR3 is 17 residues long. Germline values: CDR1 MNHNY, CDR2 SVGAGI (reference sequence). In DNA, the CDR3 is TGTGCCAGCAGTTACCAGGCAGACGAAAGGTTAGCCTACGAGCAGTACTTC. This gives the protein CASSYQADERLAYEQYF.

This clonotype was seen more than once but under ten times. The V gene is TRBV7-2, the J gene TRBJ1-1, with 8 nucleotides matching TRBD1. CDR1 is SGHTA, CDR2 FQGNSA, per germline. CDR3 length equals 13 residues. V was pared by 2 bases and J by 11 bases, with 7 bases of the junction left unmatched. The CDR3 DNA reads TGTGCCAGCAGCTTAAGTCCGGACAGGGAGGCTTTCTTT. It is translated as CASSLSPDREAFF.

This sequence joins TRBV27 and TRBJ2-3, with D tentatively TRBD1 (6 bases). The V gene's germline CDR1 is MNHEY and CDR2 SMNVEV (reference sequence). This CDR3 has 16 amino acids. The V gene lost 5 bases and the J gene lost 3 bases, with 18 bases spanning the gap. The CDR3 reads CASSIGVLQGTDTQYF. The CDR3 bases are TGTGCCAGCAGTATTGGAGTCCTCCAGGGGACAGATACGCAGTATTTT.